This T cell receptor beta chain was profiled in a study of T cells expressing NK-cell markers. Overall study context: Beta-chain profiling covered CD3+CD56+NKG2C+, CD3+CD56+NKG2C- and CD3+CD56-NKG2C+ sorted subsets. There were seven HCMV-seropositive donors and one seronegative donor among the eight sequenced.

General study points: The contribution of dominant NKG2C+ clonotypes to CD8+ T cells in more than five donors was about 1.0-7.5%.

A remark on this clonotype: Its matching antigen is unknown.

CDR1 is ENHRY, CDR2 SYGVKD, per germline. The CDR3 has 15 residues. Using the 5' RACE reads, TCRdb records one entry per CDR3 protein without DNA. Its clone listing holds about 260,000 distinct CDR3 sequences. The clonotype comes from a woman between 18 and 70 years old in good health. The chain employs TRBV10-3 and TRBJ2-7. The sequenced material came from blood T cells: a sorted CD56 or NKG2C T cell subset, CD4+ or CD8+ T cells, or bulk PBMC T cells (not recorded which). CDR3 residues: CAISDPKSVSYEQYF.